Listed below are T cell receptor beta chains from one sample, sequenced in a study of identical twins. TCRdb processed the 5' RACE reads anew with MiXCR; each CDR3 protein has one entry. The table has 220,000 or so distinct CDR3 sequences, 5.5% to 8% seen once; the top ten hold 3.5% to 4%. These records were also assigned to another study, of yellow fever vaccine responses in identical twins.

Material: memory (CD45RO+) T cells sorted from blood. The receptors were gathered from a woman between 18 and 29 years old in good health. Both conserved end residues are part of each CDR3. The D gene is left open where the match is weak. Clone size is shown for a subset of rows, as once, few, many or a class of expanded clone.

D gene: NA; clone size: many; J gene: TRBJ2-3; V gene: TRBV20-1; CDR3 DNA: TGCAGTGCAGAACGCCCCGAACAACTGGATACGCAGTATTTT; CDR3 protein: CSAERPEQLDTQYF
D gene: TRBD2; clone size: many; J gene: TRBJ2-3; V gene: TRBV12-3/TRBV12-4; CDR3 DNA: TGTGCCAGCAGTTCGATAGCGGGGAGCACAGATACGCAGTATTTT; CDR3 protein: CASSSIAGSTDTQYF
D gene: TRBD1; clone size: few; J gene: TRBJ2-5; V gene: TRBV29-1; CDR3 DNA: TGCAGCGTAGTACAGGGGGCCGGGGGAGAGACCCAGTACTTC; CDR3 protein: CSVVQGAGGETQYF
D gene: NA; clone size: many; J gene: TRBJ1-4; V gene: TRBV20-1; CDR3 DNA: TGCAGTGCTGGGGGTAGACCATCAACTAATGAAAAACTGTTTTTT; CDR3 protein: CSAGGRPSTNEKLFF
D gene: NA; clone size: many; J gene: TRBJ1-1; V gene: TRBV5-5; CDR3 DNA: TGTGCCAGCAGCTCCTCCAGGGGCCATACTGAAGCTTTCTTT; CDR3 protein: CASSSSRGHTEAFF
D gene: TRBD1; clone size: NA; J gene: TRBJ2-5; V gene: TRBV24-1; CDR3 DNA: TGTGCCACACTCAAAGTAACCGGGACAGGGGGCAGGGAGACCCAGTACTTC; CDR3 protein: CATLKVTGTGGRETQYF
D gene: NA; clone size: NA; J gene: TRBJ1-5; V gene: TRBV7-2; CDR3 DNA: TGTGCCAGCAGTCCAGGGGAGTTGTACAATCAGCCCCAGCATTTT; CDR3 protein: CASSPGELYNQPQHF
D gene: TRBD1; clone size: few; J gene: TRBJ2-3; V gene: TRBV27; CDR3 DNA: TGTGCCAGCAGAACCGGACAGGGCACAGATACGCAGTATTTT; CDR3 protein: CASRTGQGTDTQYF
D gene: NA; clone size: many; J gene: TRBJ2-3; V gene: TRBV11-2; CDR3 DNA: TGTGCCAGCAGCGTGAGGGGGATAACAGATACGCAGTATTTT; CDR3 protein: CASSVRGITDTQYF
D gene: NA; clone size: few; J gene: TRBJ2-6; V gene: TRBV7-2; CDR3 DNA: TGTGCCAGCAGCTTAGGCCCACTGTCTGGGGCCAACGTCCTGACTTTC; CDR3 protein: CASSLGPLSGANVLTF
D gene: NA; clone size: few; J gene: TRBJ2-5; V gene: TRBV7-3; CDR3 DNA: TGTGCCAGCAGCCCAAACAACATGATGGGCCGAATCGGGGAAGAGACCCAGTACTTC; CDR3 protein: CASSPNNMMGRIGEETQYF
D gene: NA; clone size: few; J gene: TRBJ2-1; V gene: TRBV6-5; CDR3 DNA: TGTGCCAGCAGTTACTCCAAGACTAGGCAAGCTGAGCAGTTCTTC; CDR3 protein: CASSYSKTRQAEQFF
D gene: NA; clone size: many; J gene: TRBJ2-1; V gene: TRBV5-1; CDR3 DNA: TGCGCCAGCAGCTACCGAGATGAGCAGTTCTTC; CDR3 protein: CASSYRDEQFF
D gene: TRBD1; clone size: NA; J gene: TRBJ2-1; V gene: TRBV27; CDR3 DNA: TGTGCCAGCAGTCAACCGGGACAGGGAGGCAATGAGCAGTTCTTC; CDR3 protein: CASSQPGQGGNEQFF
D gene: NA; clone size: few; J gene: TRBJ1-1; V gene: TRBV15; CDR3 DNA: TGTGCCACCAGCACCTACCAGTGGACCCCAGGGACTGAAGCTTTCTTT; CDR3 protein: CATSTYQWTPGTEAFF
D gene: NA; clone size: many; J gene: TRBJ1-1; V gene: TRBV12-3/TRBV12-4; CDR3 DNA: TGTGCCAGCAGCGGACTCAGGAACACTGAAGCTTTCTTT; CDR3 protein: CASSGLRNTEAFF
D gene: NA; clone size: few; J gene: TRBJ1-2; V gene: TRBV5-1; CDR3 DNA: TGCGCCAGCAGCGGAACTCTGGCGGGGGATGTCACTAACTATGGCTACACCTTC; CDR3 protein: CASSGTLAGDVTNYGYTF
D gene: TRBD2; clone size: few; J gene: TRBJ2-5; V gene: TRBV20-1; CDR3 DNA: TGCAGTGCCAGATCCTGGCGGGGGGGCTTGGAGACCCAGTACTTC; CDR3 protein: CSARSWRGGLETQYF
D gene: TRBD1; clone size: many; J gene: TRBJ2-3; V gene: TRBV27; CDR3 DNA: TGTGCCAGCAGTTTATTAAGTCGGGACAGAGAGCACCGCACAGATACGCAGTATTTT; CDR3 protein: CASSLLSRDREHRTDTQYF
D gene: TRBD2; clone size: many; J gene: TRBJ2-1; V gene: TRBV19; CDR3 DNA: TGTGCCAGTAGTATTAGCGGGAGTCCCTACAATGAGCAGTTCTTC; CDR3 protein: CASSISGSPYNEQFF
D gene: NA; clone size: many; J gene: TRBJ2-1; V gene: TRBV12-3/TRBV12-4; CDR3 DNA: TGTGCCAGCAGATCAGGGGAAATCTCCTACAATGAGCAGTTCTTC; CDR3 protein: CASRSGEISYNEQFF
D gene: NA; clone size: few; J gene: TRBJ2-7; V gene: TRBV5-4; CDR3 DNA: TGTGCCAGCAGCTTGGACAAAAGATCCGAGCAGTACTTC; CDR3 protein: CASSLDKRSEQYF
D gene: TRBD1; clone size: NA; J gene: TRBJ2-1; V gene: TRBV20-1; CDR3 DNA: TGCAGTGCCTGGGACAGGGGGTCGAGGAATGAGCAGTTCTTC; CDR3 protein: CSAWDRGSRNEQFF
D gene: TRBD1; clone size: many; J gene: TRBJ2-1; V gene: TRBV20-1; CDR3 DNA: TGCAGTGCTAGCATTCCGTTACTCAGGGGGTCCTACAATGAGCAGTTCTTC; CDR3 protein: CSASIPLLRGSYNEQFF
D gene: TRBD1; clone size: many; J gene: TRBJ2-5; V gene: TRBV29-1; CDR3 DNA: TGCAGCGTTGCTACAGGGGCAGTGGAGACCCAGTACTTC; CDR3 protein: CSVATGAVETQYF
D gene: NA; clone size: NA; J gene: TRBJ1-1; V gene: TRBV5-1; CDR3 DNA: TGCGCCAGCAGCGCCCGGGGGGCCTCGAACACTGAAGCTTTCTTT; CDR3 protein: CASSARGASNTEAFF